A single sample gave rise to the 9 T cell receptor beta chains below, sequenced in a study of blood T cell repertoires in COVID-19. TCRdb's copy holds only in-frame clones and misses some; the assay was immunoSEQ multiplex PCR. This table holds under 130,000 clones, more than 75% found once. Material for sequencing was peripheral blood. The receptor set was obtained from a human donor in a cohort sampled during active COVID-19.

The chain recombines TRBV19 with TRBJ2-7, with unresolved D. V gave up 6 bases and J gave up 0 bases, with 12 bases separating them. The length of the CDR3 is 14 residues. Germline CDR1 is LNHDA and CDR2 is SQIVND (reference sequence). CDR3 DNA: TGTGCCAGTAGCTTGACACTGTCCTCCTACGAGCAGTACTTC. Protein sequence: CASSLTLSSYEQYF.

This chain uses TRBV10-2 with TRBJ1-3, with TRBD1 matching over 8 bases. There are 14 residues in the CDR3. The trim removed 6 bases at V and 4 bases at J, leaving 5 bases unmatched. Germline values: CDR1 WSHSY, CDR2 SAAADI. CDR3 in amino acids: CASSEQGGGNTIYF. CDR3 nucleotides: TGCGCCAGCAGCGAACAGGGGGGAGGAAACACCATATATTTT.

The chain couples TRBV9 to TRBJ1-6; D is undetermined. Looked up from germline, CDR1 is SGDLS and CDR2 is YYNGEE. With 0 bases removed from V and 6 bases from J, the gap between germline ends came to 4 bases. This CDR3 has 13 residues. CDR3 bases: TGTGCCAGCAGCGTAGATCGTAATTCACCCCTCCACTTT. Protein product: CASSVDRNSPLHF.

This sequence joins TRBV5-6 and TRBJ1-5, with TRBD1 identical over 7 bases. Germline assignment: CDR1 SGHDT and CDR2 YYEEEE. This CDR3 contains 15 residues. V trimming: 0 bases; J trimming: 6 bases; junction bases outside the gene matches: 6. Here the CDR3 reads CASSLGRGFSQPQHF. In DNA, the CDR3 is TGTGCCAGCAGCTTGGGCAGGGGGTTTAGTCAGCCCCAGCATTTT. The complete variable domain, with remaining parts taken from reference TRBV5-6 and TRBJ1-5, reads DAGVTQSPTHLIKTRGQQVTLRCSPKSGHDTVSWYQQALGQGPQFIFQYYEEEERQRGNFPDRFSGHQFPNYSSELNVNALLLGDSALYLCASSLGRGFSQPQHFGDGTRLSIL.

CDR3 bases: TGTGCCAGTGGACACAGGAGCTCCTACGAGCAGTACTTC. Its protein is CASGHRSSYEQYF. J is TRBJ2-7 and V is TRBV19, with D possibly matching TRBD1 (5 bases). This CDR3 has 13 residues. V was clipped by 8 bases and J by 0 bases, with 11 bases between them. Germline V gives CDR1 LNHDA, CDR2 SQIVND (reference sequence).

V gene TRBV5-4 combines with J gene TRBJ2-1; 14 nucleotides line up with TRBD2. V lost 3 bases to trimming and J lost 9 bases; unmatched junction nucleotides: 8. The CDR3 length is 16 residues. CDR1 and CDR2 from the germline V gene are SGHNT and YYREEE (reference sequence). CDR3: CASSSRLAGGKGEQFF. The CDR3 bases are TGTGCCAGCAGCTCGAGACTAGCGGGGGGGAAGGGTGAGCAGTTCTTC.

The CDR3 bases are TGCGCCAGCAGCTTGGGGACAGGGGGCCCCCTGGAGCAGTACTTC. Protein product: CASSLGTGGPLEQYF. The gene calls are TRBV5-1 and TRBJ2-7, with TRBD1 matching 11 bases. This CDR3 has 15 amino acids. With 0 bases clipped from V and 7 bases from J, the junction kept 6 bases outside the gene matches. Per the germline V gene, CDR1 is SGHRS and CDR2 is YFSETQ.

The chain couples TRBV19 to TRBJ1-1; D is possibly TRBD1 (5 bases). The CDR3 sequence is 13 residues long. V dropped 3 bases and J dropped 3 bases, with 8 bases sitting between them. CDR1 and CDR2 from the germline V gene are LNHDA and SQIVND (reference sequence). CDR3 coding DNA: TGTGCCAGTAGTATTACAGGCGACACTGAAGCTTTCTTT. Translated: CASSITGDTEAFF.

The sample holds a few counts of this clone. The J gene is TRBJ1-5, the V gene TRBV19, with no clear D. Trimming removed 6 bases from V and 4 bases from J, with 10 bases in between. The CDR3 is made up of 13 amino acids. Germline assignment: CDR1 LNHDA and CDR2 SQIVND (reference sequence). The CDR3, as DNA: TGTGCCAGTAGAGATAACGGGAATCAGCCCCAGCATTTT. Amino acid sequence: CASRDNGNQPQHF.